The source of this TCR beta chain is a study of T cell responses to AZD1222 COVID-19 vaccine. Study findings and constraints: With two AZD1222 doses given, Spike-specific TCR breadth and depth both rose. Vaccine-related CD4 TCRs covered spike, predominating at 160-218 and 743-854.

Method: immunoSEQ multiplex PCR; TCRdb's copy keeps in-frame clones and lacks some. The sample includes fewer than 120,000 clones, 80% to 95% of them seen just once. The CDR3 is 11 amino acids. With 5 bases removed from V and 6 bases from J, the gap between germline ends came to 4 bases. Concerning this clone: No antigen is known for it.

The source material was peripheral blood, sampled 28 days after the second AZD1222 dose. The TCR was taken from an adult who received the AZD1222 COVID-19 vaccine. The rearrangement links TRBV12-3 or TRBV12-4 to TRBJ2-2; D is unclear. The CDR3 DNA is TGTGCCAGCAGTGGGGCCGGGGAGCTGTTTTTT. It encodes CASSGAGELFF.